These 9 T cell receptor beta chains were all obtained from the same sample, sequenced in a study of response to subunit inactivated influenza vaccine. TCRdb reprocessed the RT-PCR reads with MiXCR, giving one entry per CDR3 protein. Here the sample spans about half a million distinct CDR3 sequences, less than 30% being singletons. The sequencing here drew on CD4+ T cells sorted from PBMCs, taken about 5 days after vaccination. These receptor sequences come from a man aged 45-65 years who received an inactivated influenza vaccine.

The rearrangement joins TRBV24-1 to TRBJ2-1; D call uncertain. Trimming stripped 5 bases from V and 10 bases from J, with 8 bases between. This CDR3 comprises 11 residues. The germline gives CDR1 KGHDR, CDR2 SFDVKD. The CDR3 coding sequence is TGTGCCACCAGTGTTTATAACGAGCAGTTCTTC. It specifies CATSVYNEQFF.

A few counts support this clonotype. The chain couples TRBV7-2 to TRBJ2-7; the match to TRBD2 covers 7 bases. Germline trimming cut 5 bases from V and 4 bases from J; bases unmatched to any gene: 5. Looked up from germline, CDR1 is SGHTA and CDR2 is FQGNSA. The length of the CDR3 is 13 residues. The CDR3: CASSRAGIYEQYF. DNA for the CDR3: TGTGCCAGCAGCCGAGCGGGAATTTACGAGCAGTACTTC.

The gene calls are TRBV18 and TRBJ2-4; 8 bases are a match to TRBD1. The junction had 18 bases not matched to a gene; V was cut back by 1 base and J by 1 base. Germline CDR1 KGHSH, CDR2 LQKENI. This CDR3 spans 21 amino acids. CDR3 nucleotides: TGTGCCAGCTCACCACGAGGTCGGACAGGGTTGGGCCCTTTGGCCAAAAACATTCAGTACTTC. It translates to CASSPRGRTGLGPLAKNIQYF.

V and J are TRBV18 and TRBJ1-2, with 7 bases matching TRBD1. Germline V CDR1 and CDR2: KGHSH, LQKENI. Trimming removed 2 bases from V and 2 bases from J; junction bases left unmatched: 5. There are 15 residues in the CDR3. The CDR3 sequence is CASSPTEDRNYGYTF. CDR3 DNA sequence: TGTGCCAGCTCACCAACTGAGGACAGGAACTATGGCTACACCTTC.

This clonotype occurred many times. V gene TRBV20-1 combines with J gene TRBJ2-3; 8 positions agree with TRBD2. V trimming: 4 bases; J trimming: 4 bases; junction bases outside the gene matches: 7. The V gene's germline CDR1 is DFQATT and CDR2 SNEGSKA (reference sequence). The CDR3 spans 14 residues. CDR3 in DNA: TGCAGTGCTATAATAGCGGGGAAACCAGATACGCAGTATTTT. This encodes CSAIIAGKPDTQYF.

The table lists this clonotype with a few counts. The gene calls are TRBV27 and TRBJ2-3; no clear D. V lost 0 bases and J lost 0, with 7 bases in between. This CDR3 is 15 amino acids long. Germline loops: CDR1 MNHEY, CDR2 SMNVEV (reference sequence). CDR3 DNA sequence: TGTGCCAGCAGTTTATCGCCACCCAGCACAGATACGCAGTATTTT. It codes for CASSLSPPSTDTQYF.

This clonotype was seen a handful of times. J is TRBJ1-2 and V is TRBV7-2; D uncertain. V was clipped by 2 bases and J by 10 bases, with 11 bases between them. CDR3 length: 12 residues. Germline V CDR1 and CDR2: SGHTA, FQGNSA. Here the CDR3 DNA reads TGTGCCAGCAGCTTAAACCGCGACGACTACACCTTC. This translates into CASSLNRDDYTF.

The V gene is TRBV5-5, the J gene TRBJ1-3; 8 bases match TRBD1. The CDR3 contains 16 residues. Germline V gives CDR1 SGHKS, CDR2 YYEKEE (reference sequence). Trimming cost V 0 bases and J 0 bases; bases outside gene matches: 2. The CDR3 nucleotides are TGTGCCAGCAGCTTGGGGGACAGGCACTCTGGAAACACCATATATTTT. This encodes CASSLGDRHSGNTIYF.

The CDR3: CASMQVLSYNEQFF. CDR3 in DNA: TGTGCCAGCATGCAGGTCCTCTCCTACAATGAGCAGTTCTTC. The chain links TRBV7-2 to TRBJ2-1; unclear D gene. The CDR3 is made up of 14 amino acids. Between the trimmed V and J ends, which lost 7 bases and 0 bases, there was a span of 10 bases. Germline values: CDR1 SGHTA, CDR2 FQGNSA.